This T cell receptor (beta chain) originates from a study of OX40 agonist ivuxolimab in advanced cancers. This CDR3 is built from 13 residues. The ends were cut back, 0 bases at V and 5 bases at J, with 8 bases in the middle. Germline V CDR1 and CDR2: KGHSH, LQKENI. Repertoires were generated with immunoSEQ multiplex PCR, while TCRdb's copy carries only in-frame clones and drops some. This table has 81,000 or so clones, 70% to 90% appearing once. The material sequenced was CD4+ or CD8+ T cells sorted from blood, taken in a trial of the OX40 agonist ivuxolimab. The chain combines TRBV18 with TRBJ2-7, with D possibly matching TRBD1 (6 bases). The clonotype was recovered from an adult with an advanced solid tumor such as melanoma, head and neck, liver or kidney cancer. The chain's CDR3 is CASSPPDSNEQYF. The CDR3 bases are TGTGCCAGCTCACCACCGGACAGTAACGAGCAGTACTTC. The full variable domain, its missing parts supplied by reference TRBV18 and TRBJ2-7, is NAGVMQNPRHLVRRRGQEARLRCSPMKGHSHVYWYRQLPEEGLKFMVYLQKENIIDESGMPKERFSAEFPKEGPSILRIQQVVRGDSAAYFCASSPPDSNEQYFGPGTRLTVT.